This TCR beta chain was identified during a study of cytomegalovirus exposure and HLA in healthy donors. Comment on this clone: The antigen is not known.

Study-level results: In a later analysis, productive TCRs from donors in an Asian-associated ancestry cluster reportedly carried fewer N-insertions than the cohort mean. A later analysis linked a missense DCLRE1C variant to TCR beta V- and J-gene trimming. HLA alleles were associated with some 17,000 TCR beta sequences in a later analysis at 0.05 false discovery rate. Researchers catalogued approximately 170 TCR beta chains as cytomegalovirus-associated.

Germline V gives CDR1 SGHDN, CDR2 FVKESK. Trimming stripped 1 base from V and 4 bases from J, with 5 bases between. This CDR3 contains 13 residues. 60 Vbeta and 13 Jbeta primers were used in PCR. Clones were sequenced by immunoSEQ multiplex PCR, and TCRdb holds only the in-frame ones, with some missing. This sample has 150,000 to 200,000 clones, with about nine tenths found just once. The V call is TRBV14, the J call TRBJ2-1; D remains unclear. Sequencing input: PBMCs. The sequence was obtained from a boy aged 2 to 10 in good health and CMV-seronegative. CDR3 DNA: TGTGCCAGCAGCCAAGTGGAGTACAATGAGCAGTTCTTC. Encoded protein: CASSQVEYNEQFF.